These 10 T cell receptor beta chains were sequenced from one sample in a study of identical twins listed by TCRdb under 2016. Libraries were made using 5' RACE. Sequencing instrument: Illumina HiSeq 2000. TCRdb took the public reads, trimmed them with fastp at Q25, ran MiXCR for clone calling and kept in-frame beta chains. Entries that share a CDR3 protein sequence are merged under the most common genes and DNA. In this sample the table shows about 260,000 distinct CDR3 sequences, about 7% of which occur a single time. Roughly 3.6% of the sample is held by the ten biggest clonotypes. The same data also went into a second study, on yellow fever vaccine responses in identical twins.

Sequences were obtained from memory (CD45RO+) T cells sorted from blood. The cell subset or site label of this sample denotes: CD45RO+ enriched T cells. The source is a woman aged 18-29 years in good health.

The chain carries TRBV6-2 or TRBV6-3 and TRBJ2-2, with a weak D call TRBD1 (5 bases). Trimming stripped 2 bases from V and 0 bases from J, with 7 bases between. This CDR3 region has 15 residues. Germline V lookup: CDR1 MNHEY, CDR2 SVGEGT. CDR3 protein: CASSYGHPNTGELFF. The CDR3 coding sequence is TGTGCCAGCAGTTACGGACACCCGAACACCGGGGAGCTGTTTTTT.

This clonotype was seen more than once but under ten times. The chain carries TRBV28 and TRBJ1-1; D is ambiguous. The CDR3 has 12 residues. The ends were cut back, 3 bases at V and 11 bases at J, with 13 bases in the middle. CDR1 and CDR2 (germline): MDHEN, SYDVKM. CDR3 in amino acids: CASSFYEGNAFF. In DNA form, the CDR3 reads TGTGCCAGCAGTTTTTATGAGGGAAATGCTTTCTTT.

This clonotype was counted at least ten times. The chain couples TRBV12-3 or TRBV12-4 to TRBJ1-1, with D unresolved. CDR3 length: 14 amino acids. V lost 6 bases, J lost 1 base, and 12 bases lay in between. The CDR3 DNA reads TGTGCCAGCAGGGAAGCCGTTCAGAACACTGAAGCTTTCTTT. This encodes CASREAVQNTEAFF.

At least ten counts were recorded for this clonotype. J is TRBJ2-7 and V is TRBV7-9; tentative D call: TRBD1 (6 bases). Germline assignment: CDR1 SEHNR and CDR2 FQNEAQ (reference sequence). Between the trimmed V and J ends, which lost 3 bases and 2 bases, there was a span of 17 bases. This CDR3 has 16 residues. For the CDR3, the DNA is TGTGCCAGCAGCTTGGTGTCCGGGACAACGACCTACGAGCAGTACTTC. It translates to CASSLVSGTTTYEQYF.

The chain joins TRBV21-1 to TRBJ1-5. TRBV21-1 is assigned pseudogene status. This CDR3 contains 17 residues. This CDR3 is CASSKPYEGVSNQPQHF. The CDR3 nucleotides read TGTGCCAGCAGCAAACCATACGAGGGTGTAAGCAATCAGCCCCAGCATTTT.

This CDR3 reads CASSQDSRNYGYTF. In DNA form, the CDR3 reads TGCGCCAGCAGCCAAGATTCCAGAAACTATGGCTACACCTTC. The rearrangement links TRBV4-1 to TRBJ1-2; D is unclear. V lost 0 bases and J lost 2, with 7 bases in between. CDR3 length: 14 amino acids. Germline V gene data show CDR1 as MGHRA and CDR2 as YSYEKL.

This sequence joins TRBV28 and TRBJ1-6, with D uncertain. CDR1 and CDR2 from the germline V gene are MDHEN and SYDVKM. The CDR3 extends over 15 amino acids. Between the trimmed V and J ends, which lost 6 bases and 7 bases, there was a span of 16 bases. DNA for the CDR3: TGTGCCAGCAGAGTTTTGTGGAGAGAGAATTCACCCCTCCACTTT. It yields the protein CASRVLWRENSPLHF.

This clonotype turned up a few times. The V gene is TRBV28, the J gene TRBJ2-7, with TRBD1 identical over 7 bases. The V segment lost 4 bases and the J segment 2 bases; nucleotides outside the gene matches: 8. Germline V gene lookup returns CDR1 MDHEN and CDR2 SYDVKM. The CDR3 is made up of 15 amino acids. The CDR3 coding sequence is TGTGCCAGCAGTTCGGCCGGACAGGACACCTACGAGCAGTACGTC. This encodes CASSSAGQDTYEQYV.

This clonotype occurred many times. This rearrangement joins TRBV7-3 to TRBJ2-5; TRBD2 agrees at 9 bases. The CDR3 contains 13 residues. The germline V gene has CDR1 SGHTA and CDR2 FQGTGA. The V gene end was trimmed by 5 bases and the J gene end by 11 bases; junction bases not matched to a gene: 9. CDR3: CASSPGVAGVQYF. CDR3 DNA: TGTGCCAGCAGCCCCGGGGTAGCGGGAGTTCAGTACTTC.

This clonotype was detected many times. The chain couples TRBV12-3 or TRBV12-4 to TRBJ2-7; D perhaps matches TRBD1 (6 bases). Trimming removed 5 bases from V and 7 bases from J, with 15 bases in between. CDR3 length: 13 residues. CDR3 bases: TGTGCCAGCAGTCTACAGGGAATTGGGGAGCAGTACTTC. Translating it yields CASSLQGIGEQYF.